One T cell receptor (beta chain) is described in this entry. There is no known antigen for this receptor. The input lacks base qualities; no much larger clone sits a single base away. Sequences MNHEY (CDR1) and SMNVEV (CDR2) are obtained from the germline V gene (reference sequence). Counted from cysteine to phenylalanine, this CDR3 has 14 amino acids. The CDR3 DNA has 42 bases and is translated from base 1. Between the V and J ends, shortened by 8 bases and 5 bases respectively, the junction contains 16 bases. This specimen belongs to a study of neoadjuvant anti-PD-1 for oral cavity cancer (dated by TCRdb to about 2021). For the wider study: Patients mostly received three to four biweekly doses of nivolumab at 3 mg/kg before curative-intent surgical resection. Patients with complete response, partial response or stable disease by RECIST 1.1 were defined as responders, whereas patients with progression were defined as non-responders. Patients who did not progress were given a fourth nivolumab dose at about day 43 and had definitive surgical resection on days 50-56. An approximately 33% response rate was observed in the parent correlative cohort, in which approximately 11 patients were included. Overall study outcomes, separate from this receptor: Only a few patients per response group were included in the TCR analyses, and the authors called for validation in larger cohorts. After neoadjuvant nivolumab, non-responders showed significantly higher T cell clonality (Gini index) in PBMCs than responders did. Higher pretreatment blood Treg/Th17 ratios correlated with both higher pretreatment blood TCRbeta clonality and lower post-treatment tumor TCRbeta clonality.

PBMC libraries used mostly 450 to 500 ng of input genomic DNA for deep sequencing, with six replicates per sample. Following the manufacturer's instructions, the team built TCRbeta libraries using the immunoSEQ hsTCRbeta kit. The completed libraries were mixed into a single pool at 3 nM, then sequenced with an Illumina NovaSeq 6000 S4 flow cell. Per the original workflow: The immunoSEQ Analyzer handled quality control and preprocessing of the raw data. The analysis was limited to productive rearrangements, and each clonotype was defined by a unique CDR3 amino acid sequence. Repertoire clonality was estimated as the Gini-Simpson index, which was calculated using the R package tcR. Gini indices were compared with Student's t test, and associations with tumor size change were assessed by Pearson correlation. TCRdb carries this immuneACCESS record with in-frame sequences only. Its versions omit some clonotypes, under half of them owing to an unresolved V gene in the studies checked, with the rest unexplained. The DNA was the basis for D and trimming; V, J and clone size are from that table. Recorded for this sample are 5,500 to 7,500 clones; 55% to 75% of them occurred a single time. The leading ten clones occupy 2.5% to 3% of the sample.

The time point label, read with the paper, signifies: before neoadjuvant nivolumab. The patients had newly diagnosed stage II-IVA oral cavity squamous cell carcinoma and had not received any prior systemic or radiation treatment. Everyone in the cohort had locally advanced, HPV-negative oral cavity squamous cell carcinoma. Peripheral blood mononuclear cells were analyzed directly and were not maintained or expanded in culture. The samples were drawn from a longitudinal correlative study tied to a single-arm phase II trial testing neoadjuvant nivolumab in oral cavity squamous cell carcinoma. Subject-matched pre- and post-treatment PBMCs and tumors from three responders and three non-responders underwent genomic DNA-based TCRbeta sequencing. Peripheral blood mononuclear cells were collected once before nivolumab treatment and again after treatment, at the time of surgery. The Maxwell RSC DNA from Cells kit was used to extract genomic DNA from PBMCs.

The material was PBMCs, obtained before nivolumab (anti-PD-1) treatment. Recombination linked TRBV27 to TRBJ2-1, with the D call perhaps TRBD1 or TRBD2, each one matching 5 bases. This receptor was taken from a person aged 35-80 years with oral cavity squamous cell carcinoma. The nucleotides are TGTGCCAGCCAACCCGGGACCCAGCACAATGAGCAGTTCTTC. Its amino acids are CASQPGTQHNEQFF.